The T cell receptor beta chain under discussion was sequenced for a study of memory CD4+ T cells and cytomegalovirus serostatus. At the level of the study: This sample comes from healthy Belgian adults, fewer than 10 CMV seropositive, approximately 24 seronegative.

Comments on this clone: Its antigen remains unidentified.

The sort gate was single viable CD3+CD4+CD8-CD45RO+ cells for memory CD4+ T cells. The CDR3 runs to 16 residues. V gave up 3 bases and J gave up 2 bases; unmatched junction bases: 5. The germline gives CDR1 MNHEY, CDR2 SMNVEV (reference sequence). Notes on the study in general: The CMV-associated TCR signature appears largely within the CD4+ memory repertoire.

The protocol was immunoSEQ multiplex PCR, while the TCRdb copy is restricted to in-frame clones and leaves out a portion. Of more than 50,000 clones listed, about 73% are singletons. What was sequenced was memory CD4+ T cells from blood. This sequence joins TRBV27 and TRBJ2-7, with 12 bases aligning to TRBD2. The clonotype comes from an adult in good health and CMV-seronegative. The CDR3 is CASSLRLAGDAYEQYF. As DNA, the CDR3 is TGTGCCAGCAGTTTGAGACTAGCGGGGGACGCCTACGAGCAGTACTTC.